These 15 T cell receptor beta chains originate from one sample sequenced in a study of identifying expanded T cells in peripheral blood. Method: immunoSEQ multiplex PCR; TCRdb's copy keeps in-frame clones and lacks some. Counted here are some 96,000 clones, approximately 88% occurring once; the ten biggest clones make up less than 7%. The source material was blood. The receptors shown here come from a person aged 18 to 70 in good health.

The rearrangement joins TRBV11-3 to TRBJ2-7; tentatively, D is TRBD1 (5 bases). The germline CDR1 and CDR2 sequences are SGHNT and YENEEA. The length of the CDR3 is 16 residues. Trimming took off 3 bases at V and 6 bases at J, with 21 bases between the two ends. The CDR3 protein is CASSLQGPGKGSEQYF. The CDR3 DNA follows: TGTGCCAGCAGCTTGCAAGGACCAGGGAAGGGCAGCGAGCAGTACTTC.

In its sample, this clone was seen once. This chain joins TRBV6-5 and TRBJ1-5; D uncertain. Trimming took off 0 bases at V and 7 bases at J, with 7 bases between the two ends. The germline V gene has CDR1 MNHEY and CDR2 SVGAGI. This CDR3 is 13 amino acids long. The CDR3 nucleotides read TGTGCCAGCAGTTACTCGAGGGAACAGCCCCAGCATTTT. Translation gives CASSYSREQPQHF.

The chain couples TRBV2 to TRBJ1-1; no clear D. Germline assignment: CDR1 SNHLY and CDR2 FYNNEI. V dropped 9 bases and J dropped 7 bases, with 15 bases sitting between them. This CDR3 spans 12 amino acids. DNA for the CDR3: TGTGCCAGGGGTAATCCCGGGATTGAAGCTTTCTTT. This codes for CARGNPGIEAFF.

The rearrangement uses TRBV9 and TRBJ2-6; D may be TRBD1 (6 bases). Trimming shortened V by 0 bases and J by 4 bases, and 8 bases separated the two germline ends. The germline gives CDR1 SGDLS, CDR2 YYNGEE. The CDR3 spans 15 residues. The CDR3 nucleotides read TGTGCCAGCAGCGTAGGGGGGCCCGGGGCCAACGTCCTGACTTTC. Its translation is CASSVGGPGANVLTF.

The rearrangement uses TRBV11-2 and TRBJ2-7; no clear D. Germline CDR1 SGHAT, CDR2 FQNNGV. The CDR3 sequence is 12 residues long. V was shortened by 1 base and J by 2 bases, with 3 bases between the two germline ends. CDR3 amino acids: CASSLAAYEQYF. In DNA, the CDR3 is TGTGCCAGCAGCTTAGCCGCCTACGAGCAGTACTTC.

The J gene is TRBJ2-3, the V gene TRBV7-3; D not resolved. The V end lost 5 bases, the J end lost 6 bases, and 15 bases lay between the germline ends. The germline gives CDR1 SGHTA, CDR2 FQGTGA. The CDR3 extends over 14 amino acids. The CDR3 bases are TGTGCCAGCAGCAGGTATCGGCTTGGGGATACGCAGTATTTT. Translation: CASSRYRLGDTQYF.

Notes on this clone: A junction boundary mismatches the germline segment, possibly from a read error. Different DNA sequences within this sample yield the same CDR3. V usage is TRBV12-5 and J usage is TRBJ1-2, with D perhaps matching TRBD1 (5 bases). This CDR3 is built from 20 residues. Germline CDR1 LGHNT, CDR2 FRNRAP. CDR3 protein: CASGLVGVVGGLSTNYGYTF. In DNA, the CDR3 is TGTGCTAGCGGTTTGGTAGGGGTGGTGGGGGGTCTCAGTACTAACTATGGCTACACCTTC. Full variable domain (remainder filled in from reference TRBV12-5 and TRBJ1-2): DARVTQTPRHKVTEMGQEVTMRCQPILGHNTVFWYRQTMMQGLELLAYFRNRAPLDDSGMPKDRFSAEMPDATLATLKIQPSEPRDSAVYFCASGLVGVVGGLSTNYGYTFGSGTRLTVV.

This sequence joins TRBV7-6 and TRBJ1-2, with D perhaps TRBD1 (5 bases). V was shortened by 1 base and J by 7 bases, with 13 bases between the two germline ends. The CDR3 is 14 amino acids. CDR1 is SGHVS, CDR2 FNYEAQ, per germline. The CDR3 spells CASSLGTGGVGYTF. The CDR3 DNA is TGTGCCAGCAGCTTAGGAACGGGGGGGGTTGGCTACACCTTC.

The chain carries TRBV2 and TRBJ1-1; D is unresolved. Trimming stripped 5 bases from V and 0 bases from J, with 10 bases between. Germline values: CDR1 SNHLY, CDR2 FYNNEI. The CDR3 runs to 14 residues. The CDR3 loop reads CASSTKIMNTEAFF. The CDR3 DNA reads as TGTGCCAGCAGTACAAAGATAATGAACACTGAAGCTTTCTTT.

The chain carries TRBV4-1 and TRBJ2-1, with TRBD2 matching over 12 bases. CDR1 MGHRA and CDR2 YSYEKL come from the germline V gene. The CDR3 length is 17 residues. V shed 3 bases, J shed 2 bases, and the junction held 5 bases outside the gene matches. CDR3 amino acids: CASSHLAGGLPYNEQFF. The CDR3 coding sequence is TGCGCCAGCAGCCACCTAGCGGGGGGGCTGCCCTACAATGAGCAGTTCTTC.

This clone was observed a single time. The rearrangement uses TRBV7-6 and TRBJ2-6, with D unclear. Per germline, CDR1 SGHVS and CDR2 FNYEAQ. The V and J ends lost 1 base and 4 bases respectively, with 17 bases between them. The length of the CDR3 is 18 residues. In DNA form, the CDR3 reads TGTGCCAGCAGCTTAGAAGCTGGCCGCTCTCTGGGGGCCAACGTCCTGACTTTC. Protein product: CASSLEAGRSLGANVLTF. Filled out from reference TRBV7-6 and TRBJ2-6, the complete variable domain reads GAGVSQSPRYKVTKRGQDVALRCDPISGHVSLYWYRQALGQGPEFLTYFNYEAQQDKSGLPNDRFSAERPEGSISTLTIQRTEQRDSAMYRCASSLEAGRSLGANVLTFGAGSRLTVL.

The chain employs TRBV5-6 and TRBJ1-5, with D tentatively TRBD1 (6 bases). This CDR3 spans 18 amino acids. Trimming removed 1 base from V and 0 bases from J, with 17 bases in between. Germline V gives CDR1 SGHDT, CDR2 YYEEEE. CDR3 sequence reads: CASSLKQGRTFSNQPQHF. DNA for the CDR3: TGTGCCAGCAGCTTGAAACAGGGAAGGACCTTTAGCAATCAGCCCCAGCATTTT.

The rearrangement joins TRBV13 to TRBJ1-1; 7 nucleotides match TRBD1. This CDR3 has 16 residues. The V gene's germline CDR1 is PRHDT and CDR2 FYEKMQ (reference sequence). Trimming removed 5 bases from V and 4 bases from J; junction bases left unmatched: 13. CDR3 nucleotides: TGTGCCAGCAGCCCCGGGAGGGGGCGCGTCGGCACTGAAGCTTTCTTT. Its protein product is CASSPGRGRVGTEAFF.

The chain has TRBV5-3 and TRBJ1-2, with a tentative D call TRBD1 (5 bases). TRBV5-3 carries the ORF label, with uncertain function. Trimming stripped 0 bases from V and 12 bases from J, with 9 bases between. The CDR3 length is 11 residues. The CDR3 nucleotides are TGTGCCAGAAGCTTGGACGGGGCTCACACCTTC. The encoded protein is CARSLDGAHTF.

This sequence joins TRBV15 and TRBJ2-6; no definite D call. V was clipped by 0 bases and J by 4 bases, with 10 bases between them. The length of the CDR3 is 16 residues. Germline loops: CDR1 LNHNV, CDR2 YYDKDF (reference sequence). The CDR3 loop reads CATSRDTGSGANVLTF. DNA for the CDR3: TGTGCCACCAGCAGAGATACGGGTTCCGGGGCCAACGTCCTGACTTTC.